Each of the 15 T cell receptor beta chains below was sequenced from the same sample in a study of T cells in Graves' hyperthyroidism and ophthalmopathy (dated by TCRdb to 2018 to 2020). Receptor amplification or capture employed multiplex PCR. Instrument used: Illumina HiSeq 2000. The TCR beta CDR3 regions were amplified from the RNA transcripts. For the first round of RT-PCR on the TCR CDR3, the HTBI primer set was used together with the Qiagen OneStep RT-PCR kit. The raw public data were reprocessed by TCRdb itself: fastp quality trimming at Q25, MiXCR clonotype calling, in-frame beta chains only. A single entry per CDR3 protein holds the most common genes and DNA from its merged rows. This sample lists 250,000 to 300,000 distinct CDR3 sequences; 10% to 15% were detected once. The biggest ten clones account for almost 8% of the sample. The sample consisted of blood. These receptors were obtained from a woman between 25 and 40 years old with Graves' hyperthyroidism that later progressed to Graves' ophthalmopathy.

This clonotype was seen only a few times. This rearrangement joins TRBV5-4 to TRBJ2-1; 8 bases map to TRBD2. Trimming at V came to 2 bases and at J to 0 bases, leaving 16 bases not matched to a gene. CDR3 length: 20 residues. Looked up from germline, CDR1 is SGHNT and CDR2 is YYREEE (reference sequence). CDR3 nucleotides: TGTGCCAGCAGCTTAGGAGGGACTACTAGCGGTAAGTTCTCCTACAATGAGCAGTTCTTC. Translated, it gives CASSLGGTTSGKFSYNEQFF.

This clonotype was counted ten times or more. The chain links TRBV20-1 to TRBJ2-1; 8 positions match TRBD2. The CDR3 has 15 residues. Unmatched junction bases numbered 14, after V lost 4 bases and J lost 9 bases. Germline CDR1 and CDR2: DFQATT and SNEGSKA (reference sequence). The DNA for the CDR3 is TGCAGTGCTATTCTAGCGGGTCCCGGTGGAGGTGAGCAGTTCTTC. Translated: CSAILAGPGGGEQFF.

The rearrangement uses TRBV4-3 and TRBJ2-2, with D unclear. The V gene lost 0 bases and the J gene lost 4 bases, with 12 bases spanning the gap. Germline lookup yields CDR1 LGHNA and CDR2 YSLEER. This CDR3 has 16 amino acids. The DNA of the CDR3 is TGCGCCAGCAGCCAAGAACCAGCAGAAATCACCGGGGAGCTGTTTTTT. It is translated as CASSQEPAEITGELFF.

This clonotype was seen a handful of times. The DNA of the CDR3 is TGCAGCGTTGTATTCCACGGGGAGCTGTTTTTT. This gives the protein CSVVFHGELFF. J is TRBJ2-2 and V is TRBV29-1, with D unclear. Germline CDR1 and CDR2: SQVTM and ANQGSEA. The CDR3 is 11 residues long. The V end lost 4 bases, the J end lost 7 bases, and 7 bases lay between the germline ends.

This clonotype appeared many times. The chain has TRBV11-1 and TRBJ2-7; 8 bases are a match to TRBD2. Germline values: CDR1 SGHAT, CDR2 FQDESV (reference sequence). Trimming cost V 3 bases and J 4 bases; bases outside gene matches: 14. The length of the CDR3 is 17 residues. The CDR3 here is CASSFSVWISGEYEQYF. The CDR3, as DNA: TGTGCCAGCAGCTTCTCGGTGTGGATTAGCGGGGAGTACGAGCAGTACTTC. Full variable domain (outside the CDR3, taken from reference TRBV11-1 and TRBJ2-7): EAEVAQSPRYKITEKSQAVAFWCDPISGHATLYWYRQILGQGPELLVQFQDESVVDDSQLPKDRFSAERLKGVDSTLKIQPAELGDSAMYLCASSFSVWISGEYEQYFGPGTRLTVT.

The chain couples TRBV29-1 to TRBJ2-1; D is undetermined. CDR1 and CDR2 from the germline V gene are SQVTM and ANQGSEA. The CDR3 contains 15 residues. Trimming removed 5 bases at V and 1 base at J, with 15 bases between. The CDR3 is CSVTSPPSSYNEQFF. The CDR3 nucleotides are TGCAGCGTTACCTCTCCCCCGTCTTCCTACAATGAGCAGTTCTTC.

This clonotype was found many times. DNA for the CDR3: TGTGCCTGGAGCTGGGGTTATGGCTACACCTTC. It is translated as CAWSWGYGYTF. V and J are TRBV30 and TRBJ1-2; D call uncertain. CDR1 and CDR2 (germline): GTSNPN, SVGIG (reference sequence). The length of the CDR3 is 11 residues. With 3 bases removed from V and 5 bases from J, the gap between germline ends came to 7 bases.

This clonotype was recorded at least ten times. The chain recombines TRBV7-9 with TRBJ1-4, with a tentative D call TRBD1 (5 bases). The CDR3 contains 16 residues. The germline V gene encodes CDR1 SEHNR and CDR2 FQNEAQ (reference sequence). V was trimmed by 4 bases and J by 2 bases, leaving 14 bases between them. The CDR3 DNA reads TGTGCCAGCAGCTGGGCAGGCGGGGCTACTAATGAAAAACTGTTTTTT. Translated, it gives CASSWAGGATNEKLFF.

This clonotype has at least ten counts. The J gene is TRBJ1-5, the V gene TRBV7-9; TRBD1 matches 8 bases. CDR1 is SEHNR and CDR2 is FQNEAQ in the germline V gene (reference sequence). CDR3 size: 17 residues. Losses at the gene ends were 1 base for V and 7 bases for J; bases not matched to a gene: 12. The CDR3 DNA follows: TGTGCCAGCAGCTTAGTAGACAGGGGTCGGGTTGACCAGCCCCAGCATTTT. Its translation: CASSLVDRGRVDQPQHF.

This clonotype occurred many times. The chain joins TRBV3-1 to TRBJ2-7; 8 bases fit TRBD2. Germline assignment: CDR1 LGHDT and CDR2 YNNKEL (reference sequence). The CDR3 has 16 amino acids. Trimming removed 0 bases from V and 4 bases from J; junction bases left unmatched: 8. Here the CDR3 reads CASSQEMGGRRYEQYF. The CDR3 DNA sequence: TGTGCCAGCAGCCAAGAGATGGGCGGGAGGAGATACGAGCAGTACTTC.

This clonotype has more than one count but fewer than ten. The chain employs TRBV15 and TRBJ2-1; D possibly corresponds to TRBD1 (5 bases). CDR1 and CDR2 from the germline V gene are LNHNV and YYDKDF (reference sequence). The CDR3 contains 15 residues. With 1 base removed from V and 4 bases from J, the gap between germline ends came to 11 bases. For the CDR3, the DNA is TGTGCCACCAGCAGAGGCGTGACAGTTTACAATGAGCAGTTCTTC. Protein: CATSRGVTVYNEQFF.

On this clonotype itself: A read error may be the cause here, since a much bigger clone is one base away. This chain uses TRBV18 with TRBJ1-1, with unresolved D. This CDR3 has 13 residues. Germline V gives CDR1 KGHSH, CDR2 LQKENI. This chain's CDR3 is CARSPPGEAEAFF. As DNA, the CDR3 is TGTGCCAGATCACCACCGGGCGAGGCTGAAGCTTTCTTT.

The chain is built from TRBV7-6 and TRBJ2-6, with no clear D. The CDR3 runs 16 residues. V shed 3 bases and J shed 1 base, with 10 bases lying between them. CDR1 is SGHVS and CDR2 is FNYEAQ in the germline V gene. CDR3 in amino acids: CASSLLGISGANVLTF. In DNA, the CDR3 is TGTGCCAGCAGCTTGTTAGGGATATCTGGGGCCAACGTCCTGACTTTC.

The CDR3 reads CAISPEGGNEKLFF. CDR3 in DNA: TGTGCCATCAGTCCCGAAGGGGGGAATGAAAAACTGTTTTTT. The J gene is TRBJ1-4, the V gene TRBV10-3, with D tentatively TRBD1 (6 bases). Trimming pared 5 bases from V and 5 bases from J, leaving 12 bases between. CDR1 and CDR2 (germline): ENHRY, SYGVKD. The CDR3 spans 14 residues.

This clonotype was detected many times. The chain couples TRBV27 to TRBJ1-1, with 7 bases that match TRBD1. From germline, CDR1 is MNHEY and CDR2 SMNVEV (reference sequence). The V segment lost 5 bases and the J segment 1 base; nucleotides outside the gene matches: 4. The CDR3 sequence is 14 residues long. CDR3 in amino acids: CASSDRVENTEAFF. CDR3 sequence (DNA): TGTGCCAGCAGTGACAGGGTGGAGAACACTGAAGCTTTCTTT.